This T cell receptor beta chain was documented in a study of T cell clones after liver transplantation. Study context: Apart from a few HCV-positive recipients, transplants were for non-autoimmune, non-viral reasons.

Unmatched junction bases numbered 8, after V lost 4 bases and J lost 4 bases. This CDR3 contains 14 residues. The V gene's germline CDR1 is SQVTM and CDR2 ANQGSEA. The table came from immunoSEQ multiplex PCR; TCRdb's copy has only in-frame clones and leaves some out. This repertoire shows roughly 97,000 clones, 80% to 85% found once; its top ten account for around 0.94%. This sequence joins TRBV29-1 and TRBJ2-7; 9 bases are a match to TRBD2. This receptor was obtained from a human donor who received a liver transplant. The material was CD4+ T cells from blood, obtained before liver transplant. CDR3 DNA: TGCAGCGTTGTATTTAGCGGGAGTAGTTACGAGCAGTACTTC. Protein product: CSVVFSGSSYEQYF.